The present entry profiles one TCR beta chain with its context. The sample originates from a study of blood T cell repertoires in COVID-19. Study background: Sources were T cells, B-cell-depleted T cells, or PBMCs; the material itself was cDNA or gDNA.

Losses at the gene ends were 4 bases for V and 7 bases for J; bases not matched to a gene: 8. The germline V gene has CDR1 SGHTA and CDR2 FQGNSA. The CDR3 sequence is 17 residues long. Per the study methods: Amplified reference gene primers provided the basis for estimating nucleated cell counts. Sequenced by immunoSEQ multiplex PCR; TCRdb stores in-frame clones only, minus some. V and J calls and clone size are given by that table; D and trimming were obtained from the DNA. In the table there are approximately 35,000 clones, more than 85% of which are singletons. V usage is TRBV7-2 and J usage is TRBJ2-1; 15 nucleotides line up with TRBD2. The sequence derives from a human donor in a cohort sampled during active COVID-19. Sequencing was carried out using peripheral blood. CDR3 nucleotide sequence: TGTGCCAGCAGCTGGACTAGCGGGAGGGTCTTACCGAATGAGCAGTTCTTC. It translates to CASSWTSGRVLPNEQFF.